This entry concerns a single T cell receptor beta chain. This CDR3 is 15 amino acids long. V lost 4 bases and J 0 bases, leaving 11 bases between the germline ends. The germline V gene encodes CDR1 SGHRS and CDR2 YFSETQ. This sample was included in a study of blood T cell repertoires in COVID-19. Profiled with immunoSEQ multiplex PCR; TCRdb holds only in-frame clones, not every one. The data show over 100,000 clones, around 86% seen once. The receptor comes from a man over 45 with active or convalescent COVID-19. Sequences were obtained from peripheral blood. The chain couples TRBV5-1 to TRBJ2-1; D gene unclear. In nucleotides, the CDR3 is TGCGCCAGCAGCGTTGGGTCTAGCTCCTACAATGAGCAGTTCTTC. Its protein product is CASSVGSSSYNEQFF.